The clone carrying this T cell receptor (beta chain) was picked up many times. Using unique molecular identifiers, the investigators prepared the TCRbeta library. TCRdb fed the PCR reads into MiXCR, producing one record per CDR3 protein. Here the sample spans 450,000 to 600,000 distinct CDR3 sequences, more than 9% being singletons. The data derive from a study of T-cell reconstitution after alpha-beta-depleted transplantation in children. Germline CDR1 reads LGHNA; CDR2 reads YSLEER. The CDR3 is 14 residues long. Trimming took off 4 bases at V and 5 bases at J, with 11 bases between the two ends. Material: PBMCs, obtained before TCRalphabeta/CD19-depleted stem cell transplant. The chain recombines TRBV4-3 with TRBJ1-4; D unclear. The source of this sequence is a child younger than 10 with inherited bone marrow failure, due to receive a stem cell transplant. The CDR3: CASSRLTGNEKLFF. CDR3 bases: TGCGCCAGCAGCCGGTTAACGGGGAATGAAAAACTGTTTTTT.